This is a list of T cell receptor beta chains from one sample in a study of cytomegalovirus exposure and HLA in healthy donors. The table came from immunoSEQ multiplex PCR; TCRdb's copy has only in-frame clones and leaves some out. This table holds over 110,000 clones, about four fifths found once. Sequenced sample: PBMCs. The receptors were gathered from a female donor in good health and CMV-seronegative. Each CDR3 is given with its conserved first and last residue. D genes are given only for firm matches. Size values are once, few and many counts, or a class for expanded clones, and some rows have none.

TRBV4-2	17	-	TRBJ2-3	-	CASSQTGRGALTDTQYF	TGTGCCAGCAGCCAGACGGGGAGGGGGGCGTTGACAGATACGCAGTATTTT
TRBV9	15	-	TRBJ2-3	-	CASSVEGGLTDTQYF	TGTGCCAGCAGCGTAGAGGGCGGGCTCACAGATACGCAGTATTTT
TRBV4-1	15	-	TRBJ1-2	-	CASSQEGVGGSGYTF	TGCGCCAGCAGCCAAGAGGGGGTGGGGGGATCTGGCTACACCTTC
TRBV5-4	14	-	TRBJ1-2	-	CASSPIRQVHGYTF	TGTGCCAGCAGTCCTATAAGACAGGTGCATGGCTACACCTTC
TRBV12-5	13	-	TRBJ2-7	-	CASGLGRGYEQYF	TGTGCTAGTGGTTTAGGTAGGGGCTACGAGCAGTACTTC
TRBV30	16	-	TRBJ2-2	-	CAWSARTILNTGELFF	TGTGCCTGGAGTGCCCGGACTATATTGAACACCGGGGAGCTGTTTTTT
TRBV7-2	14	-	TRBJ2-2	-	CASSLRGGPGELFF	TGTGCCAGCAGCTTAAGAGGGGGTCCCGGGGAGCTGTTTTTT
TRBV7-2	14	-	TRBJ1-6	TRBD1	CASSSGQGYSPLHF	TGTGCCAGCAGCTCCGGACAGGGCTATTCACCCCTCCACTTT
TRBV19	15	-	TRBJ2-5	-	CASSISGRSGETQYF	TGTGCCAGTAGTATAAGCGGACGTTCGGGAGAGACCCAGTACTTC
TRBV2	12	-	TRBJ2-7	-	CASSRTSYEQYF	TGTGCCAGCAGCCGGACAAGCTACGAGCAGTACTTC
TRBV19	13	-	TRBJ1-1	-	CASSIIQKPEAFF	TGTGCCAGTAGTATAATTCAGAAACCTGAAGCTTTCTTT
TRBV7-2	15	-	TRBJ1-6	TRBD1	CASSLRTGANSPLHF	TGTGCCAGCAGTTTACGGACAGGAGCCAATTCACCCCTCCACTTT
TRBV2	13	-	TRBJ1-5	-	CASSSYSNQPQHF	TGTGCCAGCAGCAGTTATAGCAATCAGCCCCAGCATTTT
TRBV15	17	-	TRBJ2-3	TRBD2	CATSTRTTGGSTDTQYF	TGTGCCACCAGCACTCGCACAACGGGGGGGAGCACAGATACGCAGTATTTT
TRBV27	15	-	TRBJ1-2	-	CASSLARQTLYGYTF	TGTGCCAGCAGTTTAGCGCGCCAGACTCTATATGGCTACACCTTC
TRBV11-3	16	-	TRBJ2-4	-	CASSLGGAGRENIQYF	TGTGCCAGCAGCTTAGGCGGGGCCGGGAGAGAAAACATTCAGTACTTC
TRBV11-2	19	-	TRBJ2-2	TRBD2	CASSFWYTSGFTNTGELFF	TGTGCCAGCAGCTTTTGGTACACTAGCGGGTTTACGAACACCGGGGAGCTGTTTTTT
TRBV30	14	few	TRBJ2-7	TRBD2	CAWRIGGSLYEQYF	TGTGCCTGGAGAATCGGCGGGAGTCTTTACGAGCAGTACTTC
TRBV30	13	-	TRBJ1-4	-	CAWSLRPNEKLFF	TGTGCCTGGAGTCTTCGTCCCAATGAAAAACTGTTTTTT
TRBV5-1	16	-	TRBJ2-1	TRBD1	CASSLRTGGSNNEQFF	TGCGCCAGCAGCTTGAGGACAGGGGGCTCGAACAATGAGCAGTTCTTC
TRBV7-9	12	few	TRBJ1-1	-	CASSGDSTEAFF	TGTGCCAGCAGCGGTGATAGCACTGAAGCTTTCTTT
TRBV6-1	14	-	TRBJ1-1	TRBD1	CASSLGQGLTEAFF	TGTGCCAGCAGTCTGGGACAGGGGCTGACTGAAGCTTTCTTT
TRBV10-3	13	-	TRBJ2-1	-	CAISESTPGEQFF	TGTGCCATCAGTGAGTCGACTCCGGGAGAGCAGTTCTTC
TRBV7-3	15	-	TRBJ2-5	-	CASSPSSSQGETQYF	TGTGCCAGCAGTCCGTCCTCCTCTCAGGGAGAGACCCAGTACTTC
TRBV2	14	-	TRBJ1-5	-	CASTGTPPLGPQHF	TGTGCCAGCACCGGGACACCCCCCCTGGGGCCCCAGCATTTT
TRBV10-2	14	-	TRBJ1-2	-	CASSGEGRLLGYTF	TGCGCCAGCAGTGGCGAGGGCCGGTTGCTGGGCTACACCTTC
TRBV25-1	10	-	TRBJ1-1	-	CASSDIEAFF	TGTGCCAGCAGTGATATTGAAGCTTTCTTT
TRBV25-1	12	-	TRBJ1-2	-	CASSEQNYGYTF	TGTGCCAGCAGTGAGCAGAACTATGGCTACACCTTC
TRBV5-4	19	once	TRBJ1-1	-	CASSLDPGDSVRWGTEAFF	TGTGCCAGCAGCTTGGATCCAGGGGATTCGGTTCGGTGGGGCACTGAAGCTTTCTTT
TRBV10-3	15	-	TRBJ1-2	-	CAISEFADRLYGYTF	TGTGCCATCAGTGAGTTCGCGGACAGACTCTATGGCTACACCTTC
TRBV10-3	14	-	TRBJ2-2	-	CAISESGGTGELFF	TGTGCCATCAGTGAGTCTGGGGGGACCGGGGAGCTGTTTTTT
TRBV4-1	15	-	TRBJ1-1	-	CASSQGFSQDTEAFF	TGCGCCAGCAGCCAAGGCTTTTCGCAGGACACTGAAGCTTTCTTT
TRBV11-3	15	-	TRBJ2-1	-	CASSFGGGAYNEQFF	TGTGCCAGCAGCTTCGGTGGGGGGGCTTACAATGAGCAGTTCTTC
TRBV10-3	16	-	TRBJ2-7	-	CAISESEGRTPYEQYF	TGTGCCATCAGTGAGTCAGAGGGGAGGACCCCCTACGAGCAGTACTTC
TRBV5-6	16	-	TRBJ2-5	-	CASSFLLTGYQETQYF	TGTGCCAGCAGCTTCCTACTGACTGGGTACCAAGAGACCCAGTACTTC
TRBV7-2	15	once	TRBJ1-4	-	CASSLDQPPGDELFF	TGTGCCAGCAGCTTAGACCAGCCGCCGGGTGATGAACTGTTTTTT
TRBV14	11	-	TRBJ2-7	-	CASSYSYEQYF	TGTGCCAGCAGCTATTCCTACGAGCAGTACTTC
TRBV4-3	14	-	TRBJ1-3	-	CASSQEEGRHTIYF	TGCGCCAGCAGCCAAGAGGAGGGGCGGCACACCATATATTTT
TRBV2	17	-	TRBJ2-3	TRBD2	CASSGTSGRPGMNTQYF	TGTGCCAGCAGTGGGACTAGCGGGAGGCCAGGTATGAATACGCAGTATTTT
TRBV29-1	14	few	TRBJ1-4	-	CSAGYGGSGEKLFF	TGCAGCGCCGGGTACGGGGGGAGTGGGGAAAAACTGTTTTTT
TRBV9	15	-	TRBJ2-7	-	CASSVGDSGSYEQYF	TGTGCCAGCAGCGTAGGAGATAGCGGTTCGTACGAGCAGTACTTC
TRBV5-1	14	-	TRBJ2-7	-	CASSPETQGSSQYF	TGCGCCAGCAGCCCGGAGACCCAGGGATCGTCGCAGTACTTC
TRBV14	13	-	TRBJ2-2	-	CASSHLPGGELFF	TGTGCCAGCAGCCACCTTCCGGGCGGGGAGCTGTTTTTT
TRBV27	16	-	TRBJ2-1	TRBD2	CASSLRMGLAGGEQFF	TGTGCCAGCAGTTTACGGATGGGACTAGCGGGAGGTGAGCAGTTCTTC
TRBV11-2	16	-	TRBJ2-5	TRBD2	CASSQGLAGARESQYF	TGTGCCAGCAGCCAAGGACTAGCGGGGGCCCGAGAGAGCCAGTACTTC
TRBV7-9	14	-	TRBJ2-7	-	CASSSGTSAYEQYF	TGTGCCAGCAGTTCAGGGACTTCGGCCTACGAGCAGTACTTC
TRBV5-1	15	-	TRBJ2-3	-	CASSLLEGSTDTQYF	TGCGCCAGCAGCTTGTTGGAGGGGAGCACAGATACGCAGTATTTT
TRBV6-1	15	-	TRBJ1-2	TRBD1	CASRSGTGGVYGYTF	TGTGCCAGCAGATCCGGGACAGGGGGCGTTTATGGCTACACCTTC
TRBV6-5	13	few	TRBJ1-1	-	CASSRSLNTEAFF	TGTGCCAGCTCACGGTCCTTGAACACTGAAGCTTTCTTT
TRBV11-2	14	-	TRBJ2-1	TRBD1	CASSYIGTAVRQFF	TGTGCCAGCAGCTATATAGGGACAGCGGTAAGGCAGTTCTTC
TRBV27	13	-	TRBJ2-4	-	CASSLSTKNIQYF	TGTGCCAGCAGTTTATCGACAAAAAACATTCAGTACTTC
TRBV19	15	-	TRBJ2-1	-	CASRRDGSSYNEQFF	TGTGCCAGTAGGAGGGACGGGAGCTCCTACAATGAGCAGTTCTTC
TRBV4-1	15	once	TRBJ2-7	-	CASSQASTSPYEQYF	TGCGCCAGCAGCCAAGCTAGTACTTCGCCCTACGAGCAGTACTTC